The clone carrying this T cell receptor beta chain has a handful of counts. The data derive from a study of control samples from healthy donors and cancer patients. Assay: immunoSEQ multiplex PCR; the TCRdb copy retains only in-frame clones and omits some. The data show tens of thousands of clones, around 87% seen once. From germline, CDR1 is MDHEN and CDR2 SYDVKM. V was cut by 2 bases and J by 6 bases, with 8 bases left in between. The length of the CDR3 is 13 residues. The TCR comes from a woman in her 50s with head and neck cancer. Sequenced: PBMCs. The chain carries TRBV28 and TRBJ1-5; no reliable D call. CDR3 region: CASSLLGFQPQHF. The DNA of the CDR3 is TGTGCCAGCAGTTTACTAGGATTTCAGCCCCAGCATTTT.